This note documents a single TCR beta chain sequence. This specimen belongs to a study of T cell changes during pregnancy in multiple sclerosis. V was clipped by 5 bases and J by 4 bases; unmatched bases: 10. The CDR3 totals 15 residues. CDR1 is SEHNR and CDR2 is FQNEAQ in the germline V gene (reference sequence). Sequencing was performed with immunoSEQ multiplex PCR; in TCRdb, only in-frame clones are kept and a portion is missing. The table shows about 61,000 clones, with around 90% occurring only once. The receptor was derived from a female donor in good health, enrolled as a control in a pregnancy study. The input for sequencing was peripheral blood, taken in the first trimester of pregnancy. This sequence joins TRBV7-9 and TRBJ1-2; 7 nucleotides agree with TRBD1. The CDR3, as DNA: TGTGCCAGCAGCCCTAATGCAGGGGGTAGCTATGGCTACACCTTC. The encoded protein is CASSPNAGGSYGYTF.